This T cell receptor (beta chain) was identified during a study of T cell repertoires in cytomegalovirus infection. Study-wide background: TCR beta signatures that were public indicated CMV infection and matching HLA type.

General study findings and limits: Individuals carrying CMV plus the relevant HLA were identified by cumulative frequency of public TCR beta families. Ex vivo responses were dominated by HLA-C-restricted CMV-specific TCR beta clonotypes.

At least ten counts were recorded for this clonotype. Antigen specificity is unknown. TCRdb called the reads again in MiXCR, with one record for every CDR3 protein. The data hold roughly 150,000 distinct CDR3 sequences, with around a quarter observed a single time. Trimming pared 8 bases from V and 6 bases from J, leaving 14 bases between. The CDR3 loop spans 12 amino acids. Germline values: CDR1 SGHTA, CDR2 FQGTGA. The TCR was taken from a human donor in good health (CMV status not recorded). Some clones in this sample may be carry-over from other donors' samples. The genes are TRBV7-3 and TRBJ2-7, with a possible D match to TRBD2 (5 bases). Sequenced input: PBMCs. The CDR3 DNA reads TGTGCCAGCGGCCCAGAGGGTGGCGAGCAGTACTTC. Protein product: CASGPEGGEQYF.